This T cell receptor beta chain was found in a study of control samples from healthy donors and cancer patients. TCRdb's table, derived via immunoSEQ multiplex PCR, lists solely in-frame clones and lacks some. The sample yields 100,000 to 150,000 clones, less than 90% seen once. The CDR3 has 17 amino acids. V lost 4 bases to trimming and J lost 1 base, with 20 bases between them. Per the germline V gene, CDR1 is SGHDT and CDR2 is YYEEEE. This sequence originates from a man aged 18 to 30 in good health. The rearrangement joins TRBV5-6 to TRBJ1-2; tentative D call: TRBD1 (6 bases). Sequenced sample: blood. The CDR3 reads CASSLPGPSRGNYGYTF. In DNA form, the CDR3 reads TGTGCCAGCAGCCTTCCGGGTCCCTCCAGGGGTAACTATGGCTACACCTTC.